These T cell receptor beta chains were read from a single sample in a study of cytomegalovirus exposure and HLA in healthy donors. Assay: immunoSEQ multiplex PCR; the TCRdb copy retains only in-frame clones and omits some. Here the sample spans roughly 120,000 clones, about 61% being singletons. The material sequenced was PBMCs. These receptors were collected from a man younger than 35 in good health and CMV-seropositive. Both conserved end residues are part of each CDR3. Each record gives: V gene, J gene, D gene, clone size, CDR3 protein, CDR3 DNA. The D gene is left open where the match is weak. Clone sizes are given selectively: once, few, many, or a class where the clone is expanded.

>TRBV7-7|TRBJ2-5|-|few
CASSRQYQETQYF
TGTGCCAGCAGCAGACAATACCAAGAGACCCAGTACTTC
>TRBV28|TRBJ1-4|-|few
CASSSGKLFF
TGTGCCAGCAGTTCCGGAAAACTGTTTTTT
>TRBV5-6|TRBJ2-2|-|-
CASSFEPTNTGELFF
TGTGCCAGCAGCTTCGAGCCGACGAACACCGGGGAGCTGTTTTTT
>TRBV28|TRBJ2-3|-|-
CASSPPTDTQYF
TGTGCCAGCAGTCCCCCGACAGATACGCAGTATTTT
>TRBV27|TRBJ2-5|TRBD2|-
CASSFLAGARTQYF
TGTGCCAGCAGTTTTCTAGCGGGGGCAAGGACCCAGTACTTC
>TRBV2|TRBJ2-5|TRBD2|few
CASSGTSGYQETQYF
TGTGCCAGCAGTGGGACTAGCGGGTACCAAGAGACCCAGTACTTC
>TRBV5-1|TRBJ2-1|TRBD2|-
CASSPGLGVYNEQFF
TGCGCCAGCAGCCCAGGACTAGGAGTCTACAATGAGCAGTTCTTC
>TRBV9|TRBJ1-5|TRBD1|-
CASSTDRGGNNQPQHF
TGTGCCAGCAGCACCGACAGGGGAGGGAACAATCAGCCCCAGCATTTT
>TRBV28|TRBJ2-3|TRBD2|-
CASGTRGGLGTDTQYF
TGTGCCAGCGGCACCCGGGGGGGGTTGGGCACAGATACGCAGTATTTT
>TRBV30|TRBJ2-7|-|few
CAWSFSYEQYF
TGTGCCTGGAGCTTCAGCTACGAGCAGTACTTC
>TRBV30|TRBJ1-2|TRBD1|-
CAWSQSGTGDHGYTF
TGTGCCTGGAGCCAATCAGGGACAGGAGATCATGGCTACACCTTC
>TRBV4-2|TRBJ1-2|-|once
CASSQDRVNNYGYTF
TGTGCCAGCAGCCAAGATCGGGTAAACAACTATGGCTACACCTTC
>TRBV5-4|TRBJ2-3|TRBD2|-
CASSLSGGSTDTQYF
TGTGCCAGCAGCCTTAGCGGGGGTAGCACAGATACGCAGTATTTT
>TRBV19|TRBJ2-2|-|-
CASSIWGDTGELFF
TGTGCCAGTAGTATATGGGGGGACACCGGGGAGCTGTTTTTT
>TRBV7-8|TRBJ1-1|-|-
CASSSSLRGLNTEAFF
TGTGCCAGCAGCTCCTCATTGCGGGGACTAAACACTGAAGCTTTCTTT
>TRBV18|TRBJ1-2|-|-
CASSPPGQAGYGYTF
TGTGCCAGCTCACCACCGGGGCAGGCAGGCTATGGCTACACCTTC
>TRBV18|TRBJ1-2|TRBD1|-
CASSPRTGSDGYTF
TGTGCCAGCTCACCGCGGACAGGGTCTGATGGCTACACCTTC
>TRBV28|TRBJ1-2|TRBD1|-
CASSKDRTGYTF
TGTGCCAGCAGTAAGGACAGGACGGGCTACACCTTC
>TRBV7-9|TRBJ1-6|TRBD1|few
CASTQIRSGGADSPLHF
TGTGCCAGCACCCAGATTAGGTCAGGGGGCGCGGATTCACCCCTCCACTTT
>TRBV5-6|TRBJ1-2|-|-
CASSYPEDSKYGYTF
TGTGCCAGCAGCTATCCGGAGGACAGCAAATATGGCTACACCTTC
>TRBV5-1|TRBJ2-3|TRBD1|-
CASRTGSTDTQYF
TGCGCCAGCCGGACAGGGAGCACAGATACGCAGTATTTT
>TRBV19|TRBJ1-5|TRBD1|-
CASSPRGRPSNQPQHF
TGTGCCAGTAGTCCCAGGGGGCGGCCGAGCAATCAGCCCCAGCATTTT
>TRBV23-1|TRBJ2-1|TRBD2|few
CANHGTILDGGEQFF
TGCGCCAACCACGGGACTATCCTCGATGGGGGTGAGCAGTTCTTC
>TRBV5-1|TRBJ1-2|TRBD1|once
CASRVGQGNYGYTF
TGCGCCAGCAGGGTCGGACAGGGAAACTATGGCTACACCTTC
>TRBV5-4|TRBJ1-1|TRBD1|-
CASRLDRAVNVGAEAFF
TGTGCCAGCAGATTAGACAGGGCTGTTAACGTTGGGGCTGAAGCTTTCTTT
>TRBV4-1|TRBJ2-7|TRBD2|-
CASSPSGAYEQYF
TGCGCCAGCAGCCCTAGCGGGGCCTACGAGCAGTACTTC
>TRBV6-1|TRBJ2-3|TRBD1|few
CASSATGDTDTQYF
TGTGCCAGCAGTGCGACAGGGGACACAGATACGCAGTATTTT
>TRBV6-5|TRBJ1-3|-|-
CASSYSYGNTIYF
TGTGCCAGCAGTTACTCGTATGGAAACACCATATATTTT
>TRBV7-9|TRBJ1-6|-|-
CASSLDSLPGSPLHF
TGTGCCAGCAGCTTAGATTCTTTACCGGGATCACCCCTCCACTTT
>TRBV2|TRBJ1-5|-|-
CASQGTSNQPQHF
TGTGCCTCTCAGGGGACTAGCAATCAGCCCCAGCATTTT
>TRBV5-6|TRBJ1-4|-|-
CASSPRLTATNEKLFF
TGTGCCAGCAGCCCCCGTTTGACAGCAACTAATGAAAAACTGTTTTTT
>TRBV5-1|TRBJ2-5|-|-
CASSATPGGQETQYF
TGCGCCAGCAGTGCGACCCCCGGGGGGCAGGAGACCCAGTACTTC
>TRBV5-4|TRBJ1-2|TRBD1|-
CASSLRTGQNYGYTF
TGTGCCAGCAGTCTTCGGACAGGGCAGAACTATGGCTACACCTTC
>TRBV19|TRBJ1-6|TRBD1|-
CASSIEDRDNSPLHF
TGTGCCAGTAGTATCGAAGACAGGGATAATTCACCCCTCCACTTT
>TRBV10-3|TRBJ2-2|TRBD2|-
CATRDLVGGGNTGELFF
TGTGCCACCAGAGATCTGGTGGGCGGGGGGAACACCGGGGAGCTGTTTTTT
>TRBV5-4|TRBJ1-4|-|-
CASSTGLLNEKLFF
TGTGCCAGCAGCACAGGGTTACTTAATGAAAAACTGTTTTTT
>TRBV6-5|TRBJ2-2|-|medium-sized
CASSYIGANTGELFF
TGTGCCAGCAGTTATATCGGGGCGAACACCGGGGAGCTGTTTTTT
>TRBV4-2|TRBJ2-1|-|-
CASSQDGGAPYNEQFF
TGTGCCAGCAGCCAAGATGGCGGGGCCCCCTACAATGAGCAGTTCTTC
>TRBV2|TRBJ1-6|TRBD1|few
CASSRDRGSPLHF
TGTGCCAGCAGCCGGGACAGGGGTTCACCCCTCCACTTT
>TRBV2|TRBJ2-1|-|few
CASSEGGWARDNEQFF
TGTGCCAGCAGTGAAGGTGGTTGGGCCCGAGACAATGAGCAGTTCTTC
>TRBV6-5|TRBJ2-2|-|-
CASRRYRSTGELFF
TGTGCCAGCAGAAGGTACAGGTCCACCGGGGAGCTGTTTTTT
>TRBV15|TRBJ2-3|-|-
CATSPIRGTTDTQYF
TGTGCCACCAGCCCAATAAGAGGAACCACAGATACGCAGTATTTT
>TRBV29-1|TRBJ2-1|TRBD1|-
CSVADVGQFYNEQFF
TGCAGCGTCGCTGATGTGGGACAGTTCTACAATGAGCAGTTCTTC
>TRBV6-6|TRBJ2-6|-|-
CASSLVVNAGANVLTF
TGTGCCAGCAGTCTCGTAGTGAACGCTGGGGCCAACGTCCTGACTTTC
>TRBV28|TRBJ2-5|TRBD1|-
CASRPPRDRGYQETQYF
TGTGCCAGCAGACCACCCCGGGACAGGGGGTACCAAGAGACCCAGTACTTC
>TRBV29-1|TRBJ2-1|TRBD1|-
CSVVKGAGEQFF
TGCAGCGTTGTTAAGGGGGCGGGTGAGCAGTTCTTC
>TRBV11-2|TRBJ2-4|TRBD1|-
CASSLTDRVLVKNIQYF
TGTGCCAGCAGCTTAACGGACAGGGTCTTAGTCAAAAACATTCAGTACTTC
>TRBV18|TRBJ1-6|-|once
CASSQIDRNSPLHF
TGTGCCAGCTCACAAATCGACAGGAATTCACCCCTCCACTTT
>TRBV7-6|TRBJ2-1|TRBD2|-
CASSLGRGGNEQFF
TGTGCCAGCAGCTTAGGACGGGGGGGGAATGAGCAGTTCTTC
>TRBV19|TRBJ1-1|-|few
CASSQTGSTEAFF
TGTGCCAGTAGTCAAACAGGGTCGACTGAAGCTTTCTTT
>TRBV15|TRBJ2-5|-|-
CATSRPGHTQETQYF
TGTGCCACCAGCAGACCCGGACATACACAAGAGACCCAGTACTTC
>TRBV25-1|TRBJ2-1|TRBD1|-
CASSDGGQGGYNEQFF
TGTGCCAGCAGTGACGGAGGACAGGGGGGTTACAATGAGCAGTTCTTC
>TRBV6-5|TRBJ2-7|TRBD1|-
CASARTGSNEQYF
TGTGCCAGCGCTCGGACAGGGAGCAACGAGCAGTACTTC
>TRBV6-5|TRBJ1-2|TRBD1|-
CASSYAGTVGDYGYTF
TGTGCCAGCAGTTATGCCGGGACAGTAGGAGACTATGGCTACACCTTC
>TRBV2|TRBJ1-1|-|few
CASRMRTEAFF
TGTGCCAGCAGGATGAGGACTGAAGCTTTCTTT
>TRBV11-2|TRBJ2-3|-|-
CASSLGSSLSTDTQYF
TGTGCCAGCAGCTTAGGATCTAGTCTGTCCACAGATACGCAGTATTTT
>TRBV6-1|TRBJ1-2|TRBD1|-
CASSETGDGYTF
TGTGCCAGCAGTGAGACAGGGGACGGCTACACCTTC